The 21 T cell receptor beta chains reported below all come from one sample, sequenced in a study of OX40 agonist ivuxolimab in advanced cancers. Library construction relied on the immunoSEQ multiplex PCR assay. Not all clones reach the TCRdb copy of this immuneACCESS table, which keeps in-frame sequences only. Checked studies attribute under half of the gap to unresolved V genes and leave the rest unexplained. This sample comprises 60,000 to 75,000 clones, about 89% of them detected only once. The ten top clones hold 14% to 15% of the sample. The sample in question was CD4+ or CD8+ T cells sorted from blood, obtained in a trial of the OX40 agonist ivuxolimab. The receptors here all came from an adult with an advanced solid tumor such as melanoma, head and neck, liver or kidney cancer.

The gene calls are TRBV5-1 and TRBJ2-5, with TRBD1 matching over 7 bases. The CDR3 runs 12 residues. Germline assignment: CDR1 SGHRS and CDR2 YFSETQ. J gave up 5 bases and V 4 bases, and 2 bases lay outside the gene matches. This CDR3 is CASSVQGETQYF. CDR3 in DNA: TGCGCCAGCAGCGTACAGGGGGAGACCCAGTACTTC. The full variable domain, its missing parts supplied by reference TRBV5-1 and TRBJ2-5, is KAGVTQTPRYLIKTRGQQVTLSCSPISGHRSVSWYQQTPGQGLQFLFEYFSETQRNKGNFPGRFSGRQFSNSRSEMNVSTLELGDSALYLCASSVQGETQYFGPGTRLLVL.

The chain recombines TRBV2 with TRBJ1-5; 12 positions agree with TRBD1. This CDR3 contains 14 residues. Germline V gene sequence: CDR1 SNHLY, CDR2 FYNNEI. V trimming: 7 bases; J trimming: 6 bases; junction bases outside the gene matches: 4. In DNA form, the CDR3 reads TGTGCCAGCAAGGGGACAGGGGGCTTTCAGCCCCAGCATTTT. Its protein is CASKGTGGFQPQHF.

The chain combines TRBV5-1 with TRBJ1-4; 9 bases align to TRBD1. CDR3 length equals 15 residues. J was trimmed by 8 bases and V by 0 bases; bases with no gene match: 5. Per germline, CDR1 SGHRS and CDR2 YFSETQ. The CDR3 loop reads CASSLAGQGGEKLFF. In DNA form, the CDR3 reads TGCGCCAGCAGCTTGGCGGGACAGGGAGGCGAAAAACTGTTTTTT.

V is TRBV30 and J is TRBJ2-2, with a tentative D call TRBD1 (6 bases). Germline V gene sequence: CDR1 GTSNPN, CDR2 SVGIG (reference sequence). Trimming shortened V by 0 bases and J by 3 bases, and 11 bases separated the two germline ends. There are 15 residues in the CDR3. The CDR3 bases are TGTGCCTGGAGTGTACTACAGGGAGACACCGGGGAGCTGTTTTTT. It translates to CAWSVLQGDTGELFF.

This rearrangement joins TRBV7-2 to TRBJ1-1, with no clear D. Trimming stripped 6 bases from V and 1 base from J, with 9 bases between. The CDR3 totals 13 residues. CDR1 and CDR2 from the germline V gene are SGHTA and FQGNSA. The CDR3 DNA is TGTGCCAGCAGATTCCGGAGGAACACTGAAGCTTTCTTT. Protein product: CASRFRRNTEAFF. Based on the CDR3 plus reference TRBV7-2 and TRBJ1-1, the full variable domain is GAGVSQSPSNKVTEKGKDVELRCDPISGHTALYWYRQSLGQGLEFLIYFQGNSAPDKSGLPSDRFSAERTGGSVSTLTIQRTQQEDSAVYLCASRFRRNTEAFFGQGTRLTVV.

J is TRBJ2-3 and V is TRBV18; no firm D call. V was trimmed by 2 bases and J by 6 bases, leaving 12 bases between them. The CDR3 sequence is 14 residues long. Germline loops: CDR1 KGHSH, CDR2 LQKENI. The CDR3 region is CASSPSASRDTQYF. CDR3 DNA sequence: TGTGCCAGCTCACCATCTGCCTCTCGGGATACGCAGTATTTT. Using reference TRBV18 and TRBJ2-3 for the parts outside the CDR3, the full variable domain is NAGVMQNPRHLVRRRGQEARLRCSPMKGHSHVYWYRQLPEEGLKFMVYLQKENIIDESGMPKERFSAEFPKEGPSILRIQQVVRGDSAAYFCASSPSASRDTQYFGPGTRLTVL.

The chain links TRBV2 to TRBJ1-6, with TRBD1 identical over 9 bases. The V gene's germline CDR1 is SNHLY and CDR2 FYNNEI. The CDR3 spans 17 residues. The ends lost 4 bases at V and 10 bases at J; junction bases unmatched: 14. CDR3 sequence: CASSGGEQGAGGSPLHF. The CDR3 DNA reads TGTGCCAGCAGTGGAGGGGAACAGGGGGCTGGTGGATCACCCCTCCACTTT.

DNA of the CDR3: TGTGCCAGCAGCCCTGGACAGGGGCCAGATACGCAGTATTTT. Translated: CASSPGQGPDTQYF. The chain has TRBV5-5 and TRBJ2-3; 9 nucleotides match TRBD1. Germline V CDR1 and CDR2: SGHKS, YYEKEE (reference sequence). The CDR3 is 14 amino acids. V was clipped by 4 bases and J by 4 bases; unmatched bases: 4.

This clone was recorded only once. The chain couples TRBV27 to TRBJ2-7, with D perhaps matching TRBD1 (6 bases). With 5 bases removed from V and 3 bases from J, the gap between germline ends came to 14 bases. This CDR3 region has 14 residues. From germline, CDR1 is MNHEY and CDR2 SMNVEV (reference sequence). CDR3 in amino acids: CASSPALQGYEQYF. The CDR3 nucleotides are TGTGCCAGCAGTCCTGCTTTACAGGGCTACGAGCAGTACTTC.

This rearrangement joins TRBV10-1 to TRBJ2-5; no clear D. Deletions cut 5 bases from V and 7 bases from J, with 17 bases between. Germline loops: CDR1 WNHNN, CDR2 SYGVQD (reference sequence). CDR3 length equals 14 residues. The CDR3 DNA reads TGCGCCAGCAGTTTGTACAGCTCCTCGGGGACCCAGTACTTC. Protein product: CASSLYSSSGTQYF.

The chain couples TRBV19 to TRBJ2-3, with 14 bases matching TRBD2. Per germline, CDR1 LNHDA and CDR2 SQIVND (reference sequence). J lost 4 bases, V lost 6 bases, and 6 bases had no gene match. The CDR3 length is 16 residues. CDR3 amino acids: CASRRLAGGPADTQYF. The CDR3 nucleotides are TGTGCCAGTAGGAGACTAGCGGGAGGGCCTGCAGATACGCAGTATTTT.

The chain links TRBV7-2 to TRBJ1-2; D is unclear. V was pared by 0 bases and J by 7 bases, with 6 bases between. Per germline, CDR1 SGHTA and CDR2 FQGNSA. The CDR3 spans 12 residues. CDR3 residues: CASSLAGSGYTF. In DNA, the CDR3 is TGTGCCAGCAGCTTAGCAGGTAGTGGCTACACCTTC.

V usage is TRBV29-1 and J usage is TRBJ2-3, with 8 bases aligning to TRBD1. V trimming: 2 bases; J trimming: 6 bases; junction bases outside the gene matches: 7. This CDR3 region has 14 residues. Germline-derived CDR1 and CDR2 are SQVTM and ANQGSEA. This CDR3 reads CSVERQGAGDTQYF. The CDR3 coding sequence is TGCAGCGTTGAACGGCAGGGGGCTGGGGATACGCAGTATTTT.

This clone has a single count. This chain uses TRBV5-4 with TRBJ2-6; 14 positions agree with TRBD2. The CDR3 covers 19 residues. J lost 1 base, V lost 4 bases, and 7 bases had no gene match. Looked up from germline, CDR1 is SGHNT and CDR2 is YYREEE (reference sequence). The CDR3 spells CASSTGLAGVGSGANVLTF. The DNA of the CDR3 is TGTGCCAGCAGCACGGGACTAGCGGGAGTGGGTTCTGGGGCCAACGTCCTGACTTTC.

The count of this clone is one. CDR3 amino acids: CASSYPGLGSTDTQYF. The CDR3 DNA follows: TGTGCCAGCAGCTACCCGGGACTAGGGAGCACAGATACGCAGTATTTT. The chain joins TRBV5-6 to TRBJ2-3; 8 bases are shared with TRBD2. The length of the CDR3 is 16 residues. Germline CDR1 is SGHDT and CDR2 is YYEEEE. Germline trimming cut 3 bases from V and 0 bases from J; bases unmatched to any gene: 6.

The chain has TRBV5-1 and TRBJ1-1; D may be TRBD1 (5 bases). The V and J ends lost 7 bases and 8 bases respectively, with 12 bases between them. Germline V lookup: CDR1 SGHRS, CDR2 YFSETQ. The CDR3 is 11 amino acids. CDR3 sequence: CASGDSREAFF. The CDR3 DNA reads TGCGCCAGCGGCGACAGTAGAGAAGCTTTCTTT.

This clone came up once. The chain joins TRBV7-9 to TRBJ2-3; 8 bases are shared with TRBD2. The length of the CDR3 is 14 residues. Unmatched junction bases numbered 5, after V lost 8 bases and J lost 1 base. CDR1 and CDR2 from the germline V gene are SEHNR and FQNEAQ (reference sequence). The CDR3 nucleotides read TGTGCCAGCGGGCCGACTAGCGGCACAGATACGCAGTATTTT. Translated: CASGPTSGTDTQYF.

The V and J genes are TRBV19 and TRBJ2-5; the D gene is possibly TRBD2 (5 bases). Germline V gene data show CDR1 as LNHDA and CDR2 as SQIVND (reference sequence). The CDR3 is 14 amino acids. Between the trimmed V and J ends, which lost 4 bases and 3 bases, there was a span of 12 bases. As DNA, the CDR3 is TGTGCCAGTAGTACGCGCGGGCAGAAAGAGACCCAGTACTTC. Amino acids: CASSTRGQKETQYF.

The chain combines TRBV28 with TRBJ2-5; 7 bases are a match to TRBD2. The CDR3 sequence is 15 residues long. The germline V gene has CDR1 MDHEN and CDR2 SYDVKM. Unmatched junction bases numbered 7, after V lost 5 bases and J lost 1 base. CDR3 bases: TGTGCCAGCAGTCCATCCTGGGGGGGCCAAGAGACCCAGTACTTC. Amino acids: CASSPSWGGQETQYF.

The DNA for the CDR3 is TGTGCCAGCAGCCCTCCTCTCGGGACAGGGGCCTACGAGCAGTACTTC. Translation: CASSPPLGTGAYEQYF. The genes are TRBV7-9 and TRBJ2-7, with TRBD1 matching 10 bases. Germline values: CDR1 SEHNR, CDR2 FQNEAQ (reference sequence). V lost 5 bases, J lost 2 bases, and 9 bases stayed unmatched. The CDR3 consists of 16 residues.

This clone has just one count. V is TRBV7-3 and J is TRBJ2-5; the match to TRBD2 covers 11 bases. Germline V CDR1 and CDR2: SGHTA, FQGTGA. V shed 2 bases and J 3 bases; nucleotides not matched to a gene: 2. The CDR3 runs to 15 residues. The CDR3 DNA reads as TGTGCCAGCAGCTTATTTAGCGGGAGGGAAGAGACCCAGTACTTC. Translation: CASSLFSGREETQYF.